These 4 T cell receptor beta chains share one sample of origin, sequenced in a study of blood T cell repertoires in COVID-19. Assay used: immunoSEQ multiplex PCR; TCRdb lists only in-frame clones, some missing. The data contain 45,000 to 50,000 clones, about 77% of them singletons. Sequences were obtained from peripheral blood. These receptors all come from a human donor with active or convalescent COVID-19. The donor label of this sample is uncertain.

The V and J genes are TRBV6-6 and TRBJ1-2, with 7 bases fitting TRBD1. J lost 2 bases, V lost 6 bases, and 6 bases had no gene match. Germline CDR1 reads MNHNY; CDR2 reads SVGAGI (reference sequence). The CDR3 covers 14 residues. The CDR3 nucleotides read TGTGCCAGCAGCCGACCGGGACAGAACTATGGCTACACCTTC. Its protein is CASSRPGQNYGYTF.

The CDR3 reads CASSLAGTDSGNTIYF. In DNA, the CDR3 is TGCGCCAGCAGCTTGGCTGGGACAGACTCTGGAAACACCATATATTTT. V usage is TRBV5-1 and J usage is TRBJ1-3; 7 nucleotides line up with TRBD1. The germline V gene encodes CDR1 SGHRS and CDR2 YFSETQ. CDR3 length: 16 residues. The ends lost 0 bases at V and 0 bases at J; junction bases unmatched: 3.

The gene calls are TRBV29-1 and TRBJ1-2, with a tentative D call TRBD1 (5 bases). CDR3 length: 15 amino acids. The V end was cut by 4 bases, the J end by 5 bases, with 20 bases between. Germline-derived CDR1 and CDR2 are SQVTM and ANQGSEA. The CDR3: CSVGFQGGPGYGYTF. Written as DNA, the CDR3 is TGCAGCGTTGGATTCCAGGGCGGACCTGGGTATGGCTACACCTTC.

The J gene is TRBJ2-3, the V gene TRBV20-1; D remains ambiguous. The germline V gene has CDR1 DFQATT and CDR2 SNEGSKA (reference sequence). This CDR3 contains 11 residues. V dropped 7 bases and J dropped 3 bases, with 8 bases sitting between them. The CDR3 DNA sequence: TGCAGTGAGAGCGAGACAGATACGCAGTATTTT. Translation gives CSESETDTQYF.